This T cell receptor beta chain was identified during a study of blood T cell repertoires in COVID-19. The authors' processing: Amplified reference gene primers provided the basis for estimating nucleated cell counts. TCRdb's copy holds only in-frame clones and misses some; the assay was immunoSEQ multiplex PCR. D and trimming come from the DNA, and the V and J calls and clone size come from that table. The sample has around 230,000 clones; about 84% are singletons. Germline V gene lookup returns CDR1 SQVTM and CDR2 ANQGSEA. The CDR3 has 13 residues. With 7 bases removed from V and 1 base from J, the gap between germline ends came to 13 bases.

Sequencing used peripheral blood. The sequence derives from a woman older than 75 with acute or convalescent COVID-19. The J gene is TRBJ1-1, the V gene TRBV29-1, with D possibly TRBD1 on 5 matching bases. For the CDR3, the DNA is TGCAGCGCCGGCTTGGGGGGGAACACTGAAGCTTTCTTT. This sequence encodes CSAGLGGNTEAFF.